Each of the 27 T cell receptor beta chains below was sequenced from the same sample in a study of OX40 agonist ivuxolimab in advanced cancers. Repertoires were generated with immunoSEQ multiplex PCR, while TCRdb's copy carries only in-frame clones and drops some. This table has 40,000 to 60,000 clones, 79% appearing once. Source: CD4+ or CD8+ T cells sorted from blood, taken in a trial of the OX40 agonist ivuxolimab. These receptor sequences come from an adult with an advanced solid tumor such as melanoma, head and neck, liver or kidney cancer.

The chain recombines TRBV28 with TRBJ1-4, with D unresolved. Germline V lookup: CDR1 MDHEN, CDR2 SYDVKM. V gave up 7 bases and J gave up 3 bases, with 3 bases separating them. CDR3 length equals 11 residues. CDR3 sequence reads: CASKSNEKLFF. The DNA of the CDR3 is TGTGCCAGCAAATCTAATGAAAAACTGTTTTTT.

The V gene is TRBV6-6, the J gene TRBJ1-1; tentative D call: TRBD1 (5 bases). Trimming shortened V by 4 bases and J by 2 bases, and 11 bases separated the two germline ends. The CDR3 has 14 residues. CDR1 MNHNY and CDR2 SVGAGI come from the germline V gene (reference sequence). The CDR3 loop reads CASSWSQDNTEAFF. CDR3 bases: TGTGCCAGCAGTTGGTCACAGGACAACACTGAAGCTTTCTTT.

The chain links TRBV2 to TRBJ2-2; 10 positions agree with TRBD1. Germline trimming cut 4 bases from V and 7 bases from J; bases unmatched to any gene: 3. Germline V CDR1 and CDR2: SNHLY, FYNNEI. The CDR3 is made up of 14 amino acids. The chain's CDR3 is CASSVTGGFGELFF. In DNA form, the CDR3 reads TGTGCCAGCAGTGTGACAGGGGGCTTCGGGGAGCTGTTTTTT.

The rearrangement uses TRBV25-1 and TRBJ2-7; D unclear. Trimming shortened V by 3 bases and J by 4 bases, and 10 bases separated the two germline ends. From germline, CDR1 is MGHDK and CDR2 SYGVNS. The CDR3 covers 13 residues. The chain's CDR3 is CASSDSAGYEQYF. The CDR3 region has the DNA TGTGCCAGCAGTGATAGTGCCGGGTACGAGCAGTACTTC.

V and J are TRBV28 and TRBJ2-7, with 11 bases matching TRBD2. V gave up 3 bases and J gave up 4 bases; unmatched junction bases: 5. In germline, CDR1 is MDHEN, CDR2 SYDVKM. CDR3 size: 15 residues. CDR3 nucleotide sequence: TGTGCCAGCAGTTTCGGGACTAGCGGAACTTACGAGCAGTACTTC. This sequence encodes CASSFGTSGTYEQYF.

V gene TRBV10-3 combines with J gene TRBJ1-3; D not certain. Germline CDR1 is ENHRY and CDR2 is SYGVKD. Trimming took off 8 bases at V and 0 bases at J, with 14 bases between the two ends. The CDR3 runs to 15 residues. CDR3 loop: CAIGGRMASGNTIYF. The CDR3 DNA reads as TGTGCCATCGGAGGCCGGATGGCCTCTGGAAACACCATATATTTT.

The chain uses TRBV28 and TRBJ2-1; D possibly matches TRBD1 or TRBD2 (6 bases each). There are 16 residues in the CDR3. The germline V gene has CDR1 MDHEN and CDR2 SYDVKM. Trimming took off 10 bases at V and 1 base at J, with 20 bases between the two ends. The CDR3 region is CATLWGDIQSYNEQFF. As DNA, the CDR3 is TGTGCCACCCTGTGGGGGGACATTCAATCCTACAATGAGCAGTTCTTC.

The chain has TRBV6-1 and TRBJ2-7; perhaps TRBD1 as D (6 bases). The CDR3 contains 12 residues. Germline assignment: CDR1 MNHNS and CDR2 SASEGT. Trimming left V 5 bases short and J 4 bases short, with 9 bases between. DNA of the CDR3: TGTGCCAGCAGTAAGCAGGGGTACGAGCAGTACTTC. This gives the protein CASSKQGYEQYF.

This clone has more than one count but fewer than ten. The chain joins TRBV28 to TRBJ1-6; 8 positions agree with TRBD1. V shed 8 bases and J 9 bases; nucleotides not matched to a gene: 9. Germline CDR1 and CDR2: MDHEN and SYDVKM. This CDR3 contains 14 residues. The CDR3, as DNA: TGTGCCAGCGGACAGGGATTTAGGATTTCACCCCTCCACTTT. Translating gives CASGQGFRISPLHF.

V and J are TRBV18 and TRBJ2-7; D is perhaps TRBD2 (5 bases). CDR3 length: 15 amino acids. The V end was cut by 6 bases, the J end by 2 bases, with 17 bases between. Germline V lookup: CDR1 KGHSH, CDR2 LQKENI. CDR3 amino acids: CASSPYRERTYEQYF. CDR3 bases: TGTGCCAGCTCCCCCTATAGGGAGCGTACCTACGAGCAGTACTTC.

The chain links TRBV11-2 to TRBJ2-1; 12 bases map to TRBD1. The CDR3 extends over 16 amino acids. CDR1 and CDR2 from the germline V gene are SGHAT and FQNNGV. Germline trimming cut 6 bases from V and 13 bases from J; bases unmatched to any gene: 16. CDR3 protein: CASRGSGTGGTGGQFF. CDR3 coding DNA: TGTGCCAGCAGAGGTTCCGGGACAGGGGGCACCGGAGGTCAGTTCTTC.

The chain has TRBV28 and TRBJ2-1, with 13 positions matching TRBD2. CDR3 length equals 15 residues. Losses at the gene ends were 8 bases for V and 9 bases for J; bases not matched to a gene: 10. The germline V gene has CDR1 MDHEN and CDR2 SYDVKM. CDR3 sequence (DNA): TGTGCCAGCCAAATACTAGCGGGAGGGCCTGGTGAGCAGTTCTTC. Translating it yields CASQILAGGPGEQFF.

The sample holds a few counts of this clone. The rearrangement joins TRBV7-8 to TRBJ2-6; D might be TRBD2 (5 bases). Looked up from germline, CDR1 is SGHVS and CDR2 is FQNEAQ. The V and J ends lost 2 bases and 0 bases respectively, with 14 bases between them. The CDR3 consists of 18 residues. The CDR3 is CASSLPPRARSGANVLTF. The CDR3 bases are TGTGCCAGCAGCTTACCCCCGAGGGCCCGCTCTGGGGCCAACGTCCTGACTTTC.

The chain combines TRBV9 with TRBJ2-2, with a weak D call TRBD1 (5 bases). CDR1 is SGDLS and CDR2 is YYNGEE in the germline V gene. Trimming took 6 bases from V and 6 from J, leaving 15 bases between them. The CDR3 contains 14 residues. Here the CDR3 reads CASNRRGDAGELFF. In DNA form, the CDR3 reads TGTGCCAGCAACCGTAGGGGCGACGCCGGGGAGCTGTTTTTT. Full variable domain (outside the CDR3, taken from reference TRBV9 and TRBJ2-2): DSGVTQTPKHLITATGQRVTLRCSPRSGDLSVYWYQQSLDQGLQFLIQYYNGEERAKGNILERFSAQQFPDLHSELNLSSLELGDSALYFCASNRRGDAGELFFGEGSRLTVL.

The DNA of the CDR3 is TGTGCCAGCAGCGTAGGCCTAGCCGAGATAGGGGAGCTGTTTTTT. Translating gives CASSVGLAEIGELFF. The V call is TRBV9, the J call TRBJ2-2, with D possibly being TRBD2 (5 bases). V gave up 0 bases and J gave up 8 bases, with 14 bases separating them. The CDR3 spans 15 residues. Germline assignment: CDR1 SGDLS and CDR2 YYNGEE.

This sequence joins TRBV30 and TRBJ1-5; D unresolved. V shed 3 bases and J shed 4 bases, with 7 bases lying between them. The CDR3 sequence is 12 residues long. The germline CDR1 and CDR2 sequences are GTSNPN and SVGIG (reference sequence). CDR3 sequence (DNA): TGTGCCTGGAGAGAGGGTAATCAGCCCCAGCATTTT. It translates to CAWREGNQPQHF.

This chain links TRBV11-2 with TRBJ1-1; D not certain. The CDR3 totals 13 residues. Germline V gene lookup returns CDR1 SGHAT and CDR2 FQNNGV. V lost 0 bases to trimming and J lost 11 bases, with 13 bases between them. CDR3 coding DNA: TGTGCCAGCAGCTTAGAGGCAGCCTCCTCGGCTTTCTTT. Protein product: CASSLEAASSAFF.

This clone was detected only once. J is TRBJ1-4 and V is TRBV29-1; no clear D. V was trimmed by 3 bases and J by 7 bases, leaving 9 bases between them. The CDR3 has 12 amino acids. Germline V gene lookup returns CDR1 SQVTM and CDR2 ANQGSEA. The CDR3 loop is CSVDTGGEKLFF. The CDR3 DNA sequence: TGCAGCGTTGACACGGGAGGTGAAAAACTGTTTTTT.

This clone was seen a handful of times. The rearrangement links TRBV7-2 to TRBJ1-5; 9 bases line up with TRBD1. The trim removed 4 bases at V and 7 bases at J, leaving 8 bases unmatched. Germline assignment: CDR1 SGHTA and CDR2 FQGNSA. The CDR3 runs 15 residues. CDR3 protein: CASSSNGQGHQPQHF. The CDR3 DNA reads TGTGCCAGCAGCTCTAATGGACAGGGGCACCAGCCCCAGCATTTT.

This clone was observed once. The chain is built from TRBV19 and TRBJ1-4, with D unresolved. V was shortened by 0 bases and J by 0 bases, with 8 bases between the two germline ends. Germline CDR1 LNHDA, CDR2 SQIVND (reference sequence). The CDR3 runs 16 residues. The CDR3 DNA reads TGTGCCAGTAGTATAGATGGGGAATCAACTAATGAAAAACTGTTTTTT. It translates to CASSIDGESTNEKLFF.

This clone was counted once. The J gene is TRBJ2-3, the V gene TRBV4-3; TRBD2 matches at 8 bases. Trimming took 1 base from V and 0 from J; bases not matched to a gene: 6. CDR1 and CDR2 (germline): LGHNA, YSLEER. CDR3 size: 17 residues. This CDR3 is CASSQASLAASTDTQYF. The DNA for the CDR3 is TGCGCCAGCAGCCAAGCTTCACTAGCGGCCAGCACAGATACGCAGTATTTT.

There are a few counts of this clone. This chain connects TRBV10-2 to TRBJ1-1, with D unclear. Germline values: CDR1 WSHSY, CDR2 SAAADI. The germline V and J ends were trimmed by 6 bases and 8 bases, with 10 bases remaining between them. CDR3 length: 11 amino acids. Here the CDR3 reads CASSGGREAFF. The CDR3 DNA follows: TGCGCCAGCAGCGGAGGGAGGGAAGCTTTCTTT.

V usage is TRBV7-2 and J usage is TRBJ2-3; D call uncertain. CDR3 size: 12 residues. The germline V and J ends were trimmed by 5 bases and 7 bases, with 10 bases remaining between them. Germline V gene sequence: CDR1 SGHTA, CDR2 FQGNSA. This chain's CDR3 is CASSPTRNTQYF. CDR3 sequence (DNA): TGTGCCAGCAGCCCTACCAGGAATACGCAGTATTTT. Filled out from reference TRBV7-2 and TRBJ2-3, the complete variable domain reads GAGVSQSPSNKVTEKGKDVELRCDPISGHTALYWYRQSLGQGLEFLIYFQGNSAPDKSGLPSDRFSAERTGGSVSTLTIQRTQQEDSAVYLCASSPTRNTQYFGPGTRLTVL.

This clone came up a few times. The chain links TRBV14 to TRBJ2-3; TRBD1 is a possible D gene (5 bases). The CDR3 consists of 13 residues. Per germline, CDR1 SGHDN and CDR2 FVKESK. V was pared by 0 bases and J by 7 bases, with 8 bases between. CDR3 sequence: CASSQDLGHTQYF. The CDR3 DNA follows: TGTGCCAGCAGCCAAGACTTGGGGCATACGCAGTATTTT.

V gene TRBV6-6 combines with J gene TRBJ2-2; D gene uncertain. The germline V gene has CDR1 MNHNY and CDR2 SVGAGI (reference sequence). V was clipped by 5 bases and J by 5 bases, with 12 bases between them. CDR3 length: 14 residues. The CDR3 DNA reads as TGTGCCAGCAGTATCAAGGTCGGAACCGGGGAGCTGTTTTTT. It specifies CASSIKVGTGELFF.

In this sample, this clone turned up once. This chain joins TRBV5-1 and TRBJ2-5; perhaps TRBD1 as D (6 bases). Between the trimmed V and J ends, which lost 3 bases and 1 base, there was a span of 10 bases. The germline CDR1 and CDR2 sequences are SGHRS and YFSETQ. This CDR3 comprises 14 residues. The CDR3: CASSSQGSQETQYF. CDR3 coding DNA: TGCGCCAGCAGCTCCCAGGGGTCCCAAGAGACCCAGTACTTC.

The chain carries TRBV11-2 and TRBJ2-3; no definite D call. This CDR3 spans 14 amino acids. V gave up 3 bases and J gave up 6 bases, with 13 bases separating them. CDR1 and CDR2 (germline): SGHAT, FQNNGV. DNA for the CDR3: TGTGCCAGCAGCTTGGAAAGTGGGGTGGATACGCAGTATTTT. This codes for CASSLESGVDTQYF.